A single sample is the source of the 2 T cell receptor beta chains below, sequenced in a study of cytomegalovirus exposure and HLA in healthy donors. Vbeta (60) and Jbeta (13) primers were used in the PCR. The repertoire was sequenced with immunoSEQ multiplex PCR; TCRdb's copy has only in-frame clones and lacks some. The data contain tens of thousands of clones, approximately 76% of them singletons. Sample: PBMCs. Source of these receptors: a woman aged 25-40 years in good health and CMV-seropositive.

Of note for this clone: Other nucleotide sequences in the sample specify the same CDR3. This chain connects TRBV5-4 to TRBJ2-2, with TRBD2 matching 10 bases. CDR1 and CDR2 (germline): SGHNT, YYREEE (reference sequence). The length of the CDR3 is 18 residues. Germline trimming cut 4 bases from V and 3 bases from J; bases unmatched to any gene: 12. This CDR3 reads CASSLEPSGSMDTGELFF. The CDR3, as DNA: TGTGCCAGCAGCCTGGAACCTAGCGGGAGCATGGACACCGGGGAGCTGTTTTTT.

The chain links TRBV2 to TRBJ1-1; D perhaps matches TRBD1 (6 bases). Trimming took 6 bases from V and 0 from J, leaving 11 bases between them. Germline-derived CDR1 and CDR2 are SNHLY and FYNNEI. This CDR3 spans 14 amino acids. The CDR3 reads CASRAGQLNTEAFF. The CDR3 nucleotides are TGTGCCAGCAGAGCAGGACAGCTGAACACTGAAGCTTTCTTT.